What follows are 25 T cell receptor beta chains derived from one specimen sequenced in a study of cytotoxic CD8 clonotypes in ibrutinib-treated CLL. Repertoires were generated with immunoSEQ multiplex PCR, while TCRdb's copy carries only in-frame clones and drops some. The sample holds approximately 57,000 clones; 55% to 70% are singletons and the top ten take 20%. The sample here was PBMCs, taken after 24 months of ibrutinib treatment. Receptors originate from a human donor with chronic lymphocytic leukemia.

This clone was detected a few times. The V call is TRBV7-2, the J call TRBJ2-4; D gene ambiguous. Germline V gene data show CDR1 as SGHTA and CDR2 as FQGNSA. CDR3 length: 17 residues. Trimming removed 4 bases from V and 0 bases from J, with 16 bases in between. The CDR3 DNA follows: TGTGCCAGCAGCTGGTGGACGCAGGCGCTAGCCAAAAACATTCAGTACTTC. Protein: CASSWWTQALAKNIQYF.

This clone was counted between two and nine times. The chain employs TRBV2 and TRBJ2-3; TRBD2 aligns across 12 bases. There are 15 residues in the CDR3. CDR1 is SNHLY and CDR2 is FYNNEI in the germline V gene. V lost 6 bases and J lost 6; bases outside the gene matches: 7. This CDR3 reads CASRATSGGSDTQYF. CDR3 nucleotide sequence: TGTGCCAGCAGAGCGACTAGCGGGGGCTCGGATACGCAGTATTTT.

V usage is TRBV29-1 and J usage is TRBJ1-1; tentative D call: TRBD1 (5 bases). The CDR3 has 11 amino acids. Germline V gene sequence: CDR1 SQVTM, CDR2 ANQGSEA. Trimming took 7 bases from V and 7 from J, leaving 13 bases between them. The CDR3 loop is CSAQRDGEAFF. The CDR3 DNA sequence: TGCAGCGCTCAAAGGGACGGTGAAGCTTTCTTT.

By share, this clone ranks as medium-sized. The chain combines TRBV9 with TRBJ1-2; maybe TRBD1 (6 bases). With 1 base removed from V and 8 bases from J, the gap between germline ends came to 12 bases. The CDR3 is 13 residues long. CDR1 and CDR2 (germline): SGDLS, YYNGEE. CDR3 loop: CASSVSQGHGYTF. CDR3 sequence (DNA): TGTGCCAGCAGCGTAAGCCAGGGACACGGCTACACCTTC.

The chain links TRBV15 to TRBJ2-7; 7 nucleotides match TRBD2. In germline, CDR1 is LNHNV, CDR2 YYDKDF (reference sequence). V lost 5 bases, J lost 7 bases, and 8 bases stayed unmatched. The CDR3 sequence is 13 residues long. The CDR3 is CATSVEGTNEQYF. The CDR3 bases are TGTGCCACCAGCGTAGAAGGGACTAATGAGCAGTACTTC.

The rearrangement uses TRBV7-9 and TRBJ2-7; D not resolved. The V end was cut by 7 bases, the J end by 6 bases, with 19 bases between. The CDR3 runs 14 residues. Germline V CDR1 and CDR2: SEHNR, FQNEAQ (reference sequence). The chain's CDR3 is CASTNSIRPGEQYF. The CDR3, as DNA: TGTGCCAGCACCAATAGTATTCGGCCAGGCGAGCAGTACTTC.

The chain has TRBV11-3 and TRBJ2-3; D uncertain. Germline V lookup: CDR1 SGHNT, CDR2 YENEEA. The V end lost 0 bases, the J end lost 8 bases, and 12 bases lay between the germline ends. This CDR3 has 14 residues. The CDR3, as DNA: TGTGCCAGCAGCTTAGATAGCTCGAAGTCTACGCAGTATTTT. Its protein product is CASSLDSSKSTQYF.

The J gene is TRBJ1-4, the V gene TRBV27; D is undetermined. Germline CDR1 MNHEY, CDR2 SMNVEV (reference sequence). The V end lost 5 bases, the J end lost 8 bases, and 9 bases lay between the germline ends. This CDR3 is 12 amino acids long. The CDR3 DNA sequence: TGTGCCAGCAGTCACCCCCGCGAAAAACTGTTTTTT. This translates into CASSHPREKLFF.

This clone was recorded only once. This sequence joins TRBV7-2 and TRBJ2-7; 10 positions match TRBD2. Germline-derived CDR1 and CDR2 are SGHTA and FQGNSA. The V segment lost 3 bases and the J segment 3 bases; nucleotides outside the gene matches: 5. This CDR3 contains 15 residues. CDR3 protein: CASSFGLAVNYEQYF. DNA for the CDR3: TGTGCCAGCAGCTTCGGACTAGCGGTTAACTACGAGCAGTACTTC. Together with reference TRBV7-2 and TRBJ2-7, the CDR3 gives the full variable domain: GAGVSQSPSNKVTEKGKDVELRCDPISGHTALYWYRQSLGQGLEFLIYFQGNSAPDKSGLPSDRFSAERTGGSVSTLTIQRTQQEDSAVYLCASSFGLAVNYEQYFGPGTRLTVT.

This clone has more than one count but fewer than ten. V is TRBV27 and J is TRBJ1-1; D call uncertain. Germline values: CDR1 MNHEY, CDR2 SMNVEV (reference sequence). Trimming shortened V by 4 bases and J by 0 bases, and 12 bases separated the two germline ends. CDR3 size: 15 residues. The DNA of the CDR3 is TGTGCCAGCAGTTCCACGGGATCCATGAACACTGAAGCTTTCTTT. This translates into CASSSTGSMNTEAFF.

This clone occurred many times. The CDR3 nucleotides read TGTGCCAGCGGTCGAGGGACTAGCGGGTACCAAGAGACCCAGTACTTC. Translating it yields CASGRGTSGYQETQYF. This chain uses TRBV9 with TRBJ2-5, with 12 bases identical to TRBD2. Per the germline V gene, CDR1 is SGDLS and CDR2 is YYNGEE. The V gene end was trimmed by 7 bases and the J gene end by 0 bases; junction bases not matched to a gene: 7. The CDR3 sequence is 16 residues long.

This clone was seen a single time. The rearrangement uses TRBV5-1 and TRBJ2-2; 7 bases fit TRBD1. J lost 5 bases, V lost 3 bases, and 10 bases had no gene match. The CDR3 covers 16 residues. CDR1 and CDR2 (germline): SGHRS, YFSETQ. CDR3 amino acids: CASSSKTGPGTGELFF. The CDR3 DNA reads TGCGCCAGCAGCTCCAAGACAGGGCCTGGGACCGGGGAGCTGTTTTTT.

The DNA of the CDR3 is TGTGCCAGCAGCTCAAGGGGGACTAGTAGGCCGATAACCGGGGAGCTGTTTTTT. Its translation: CASSSRGTSRPITGELFF. The chain joins TRBV9 to TRBJ2-2; 8 bases align to TRBD2. From germline, CDR1 is SGDLS and CDR2 YYNGEE. The trim removed 4 bases at V and 5 bases at J, leaving 16 bases unmatched. CDR3 size: 18 residues.

This clone was found many times. The genes are TRBV28 and TRBJ2-5; the match to TRBD2 covers 7 bases. Germline loops: CDR1 MDHEN, CDR2 SYDVKM. The junction had 7 bases not matched to a gene; V was cut back by 3 bases and J by 3 bases. The CDR3 spans 15 residues. CDR3 amino acids: CASSLAGAGKETQYF. The DNA for the CDR3 is TGTGCCAGCAGTTTGGCTGGAGCGGGGAAAGAGACCCAGTACTTC.

The chain joins TRBV23-1 to TRBJ2-4; no clear D gene. TRBV23-1 is reported as an ORF; its role is uncertain. This CDR3 contains 10 residues. V was trimmed by 1 base and J by 15 bases, leaving 7 bases between them. The CDR3 nucleotides read TGCGCCAGCAGTCAATTGACCCCGTACTTC. Translation: CASSQLTPYF.

The chain recombines TRBV7-6 with TRBJ1-2; the D gene is possibly TRBD1 (6 bases). V was trimmed by 5 bases and J by 7 bases, leaving 17 bases between them. The CDR3 has 14 residues. CDR1 and CDR2 (germline): SGHVS, FNYEAQ. CDR3 amino acids: CASSLSTGISGYTF. The CDR3 DNA reads as TGTGCCAGCAGCCTAAGTACAGGGATCAGTGGCTACACCTTC.

The gene calls are TRBV11-2 and TRBJ2-3, with a weak D call TRBD2 (5 bases). Germline V CDR1 and CDR2: SGHAT, FQNNGV. V was cut by 5 bases and J by 0 bases, with 15 bases left in between. The CDR3 sequence is 16 residues long. CDR3 in DNA: TGTGCCAGCAGCAAGATAGGTAGCGCGAGCACAGATACGCAGTATTTT. The encoded protein is CASSKIGSASTDTQYF. The full variable domain, rest sourced from reference TRBV11-2 and TRBJ2-3, is EAGVAQSPRYKIIEKRQSVAFWCNPISGHATLYWYQQILGQGPKLLIQFQNNGVVDDSQLPKDRFSAERLKGVDSTLKIQPAKLEDSAVYLCASSKIGSASTDTQYFGPGTRLTVL.

This clone appeared many times. Other DNA sequences in the same sample also yield this CDR3. This chain uses TRBV11-2 with TRBJ2-2; the D is unclear. V gave up 0 bases and J gave up 1 base, with 3 bases separating them. Per the germline V gene, CDR1 is SGHAT and CDR2 is FQNNGV. The CDR3 extends over 14 amino acids. CDR3 residues: CASSLDRNTGELFF. The CDR3 DNA is TGTGCCAGCAGCTTAGACCGGAACACCGGGGAGCTGTTTTTT.

The gene calls are TRBV2 and TRBJ2-7; D unclear. Trimming took off 6 bases at V and 7 bases at J, with 19 bases between the two ends. The CDR3 length is 14 residues. The germline CDR1 and CDR2 sequences are SNHLY and FYNNEI. CDR3 in amino acids: CASSERWGLFEQYV. The CDR3 DNA reads as TGTGCCAGCAGCGAAAGGTGGGGTCTGTTTGAGCAGTACGTC.

This CDR3 reads CASTGAGFAETQYF. The CDR3 DNA is TGCGCCAGCACTGGGGCTGGGTTCGCGGAGACCCAGTACTTC. The J gene is TRBJ2-5, the V gene TRBV10-2, with D tentatively TRBD1 (5 bases). The CDR3 has 14 residues. Germline values: CDR1 WSHSY, CDR2 SAAADI. V was clipped by 7 bases and J by 5 bases, with 17 bases between them.

The chain employs TRBV28 and TRBJ1-1; D gene uncertain. Between the trimmed V and J ends, which lost 3 bases and 7 bases, there was a span of 12 bases. The V gene's germline CDR1 is MDHEN and CDR2 SYDVKM. This CDR3 has 13 residues. CDR3 protein: CASSLTRSGEAFF. CDR3 DNA: TGTGCCAGCAGTTTGACCAGGTCCGGTGAAGCTTTCTTT.

Many counts were recorded for this clone. This chain joins TRBV18 and TRBJ2-7, with 11 nucleotides matching TRBD1. The CDR3 covers 15 residues. CDR1 is KGHSH and CDR2 is LQKENI in the germline V gene. V was clipped by 2 bases and J by 0 bases; unmatched bases: 0. The DNA of the CDR3 is TGTGCCAGCTCACCAGGGACAGGGGGCTCCTACGAGCAGTACTTC. Translating it yields CASSPGTGGSYEQYF.

The chain carries TRBV5-1 and TRBJ2-3; D could derive from TRBD1 or TRBD2 (5 bases each). CDR1 is SGHRS, CDR2 YFSETQ, per germline. Trimming took off 0 bases at V and 0 bases at J, with 14 bases between the two ends. The CDR3 is made up of 17 amino acids. CDR3 in DNA: TGCGCCAGCAGCTTGGTAGGGACCCAGCTCAGCACAGATACGCAGTATTTT. It specifies CASSLVGTQLSTDTQYF.

This clone is deemed medium-sized. The V and J genes are TRBV5-4 and TRBJ2-2, with D hard to call. CDR1 and CDR2 from the germline V gene are SGHNT and YYREEE (reference sequence). CDR3 length equals 15 residues. Trimming stripped 1 base from V and 0 bases from J, with 7 bases between. The CDR3 DNA follows: TGTGCCAGCAGCTTGATGTCAGCGAACACCGGGGAGCTGTTTTTT. Its translation is CASSLMSANTGELFF.

This clone was recorded at least ten times. The genes are TRBV5-1 and TRBJ2-2; 11 bases agree with TRBD1. J was trimmed by 2 bases and V by 4 bases; bases with no gene match: 7. The germline gives CDR1 SGHRS, CDR2 YFSETQ. The CDR3 contains 17 residues. DNA of the CDR3: TGCGCCAGCAGCCCGTTAGGGACAGGGGGAAACACCGGGGAGCTGTTTTTT. This codes for CASSPLGTGGNTGELFF.